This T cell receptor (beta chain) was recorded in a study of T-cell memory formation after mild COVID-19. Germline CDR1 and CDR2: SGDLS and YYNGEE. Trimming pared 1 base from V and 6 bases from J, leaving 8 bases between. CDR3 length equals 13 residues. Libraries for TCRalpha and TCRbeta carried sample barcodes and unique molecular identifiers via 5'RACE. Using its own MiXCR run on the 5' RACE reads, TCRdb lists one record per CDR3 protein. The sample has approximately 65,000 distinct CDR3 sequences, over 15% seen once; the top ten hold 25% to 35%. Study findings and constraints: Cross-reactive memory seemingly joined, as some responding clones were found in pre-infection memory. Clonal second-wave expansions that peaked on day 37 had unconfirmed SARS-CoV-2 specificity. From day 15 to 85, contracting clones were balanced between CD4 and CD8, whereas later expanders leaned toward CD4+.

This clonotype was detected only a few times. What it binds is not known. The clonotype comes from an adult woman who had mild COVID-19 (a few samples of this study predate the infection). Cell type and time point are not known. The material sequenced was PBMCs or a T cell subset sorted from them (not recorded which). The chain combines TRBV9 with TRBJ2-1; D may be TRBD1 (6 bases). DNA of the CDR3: TGTGCCAGCAGCGTAAACAGGGTCAATGAGCAGTTCTTC. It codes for CASSVNRVNEQFF.